The text below deals with one T cell receptor (beta chain). A sample-barcoded 5' primer and a J-beta primer mix were used in a second PCR of roughly 7 to 11 cycles. TCRdb recomputed calls from the 5' RACE reads with MiXCR, one row per CDR3 protein. The sample includes over a million distinct CDR3 sequences, around 59% of them seen just once. The sample is drawn from a study of blood T cells in healthy people across ages. CDR1 and CDR2 (germline): DFQATT, SNEGSKA (reference sequence). The CDR3 runs to 15 residues. The V end lost 2 bases, the J end lost 5 bases, and 16 bases lay between the germline ends.

The material sequenced was blood. The TCR originated in a man between 18 and 35 years old in good health. The rearrangement links TRBV20-1 to TRBJ2-1; maybe TRBD1 (6 bases). DNA of the CDR3: TGCAGTGCTAGATTCATCCGGGACAACCACAATGAGCAGTTCTTC. Translated: CSARFIRDNHNEQFF.